The 27 T cell receptor beta chains below all came from one sample that was sequenced in a study of beta chain features in type 1 diabetes (dated by TCRdb to 2016 to 2019). The library was produced with the immunoSEQ multiplex PCR assay. The entire amount of isolated RNA was reverse transcribed using the High Capacity cDNA Reverse Transcription Kit, so the sequenced TCRB transcripts were expressed ones. TCRdb provides this immuneACCESS table in a form limited to in-frame rearrangements. Some clones are lacking; in checked studies, under half of them reflect an unresolved V gene, and why the rest are absent is not known. This sample has around 400,000 clones in its table, and roughly an eighth of those were observed once. The leading ten clones occupy about 0.018% of the sample. Material for sequencing was naive CD4+ T cells from blood. This sample's cell subset or site label indicates: true naive CD4+ T cells. Source of these receptors: a man aged 18 to 29 in good health.

CDR3 in amino acids: CAISESLQGWQETQYF. The CDR3 DNA follows: TGTGCCATCAGTGAATCTCTACAGGGTTGGCAAGAGACCCAGTACTTC. The V call is TRBV10-3, the J call TRBJ2-5; D might be TRBD1 (6 bases). Trimming left V 3 bases short and J 2 bases short, with 16 bases between. CDR1 ENHRY and CDR2 SYGVKD come from the germline V gene. The CDR3 is 16 residues long.

This clone has a handful of counts. The J gene is TRBJ2-7, the V gene TRBV5-1; 13 bases fit TRBD2. Per the germline V gene, CDR1 is SGHRS and CDR2 is YFSETQ. J gave up 7 bases and V 4 bases, and 14 bases lay outside the gene matches. This CDR3 has 17 amino acids. DNA of the CDR3: TGCGCCAGCAGCATTTCCGGGACTAGCGGGGCTTCGAGTGAGCAGTACTTC. Its translation is CASSISGTSGASSEQYF.

The chain links TRBV6-5 to TRBJ1-2; 9 bases map to TRBD1. V gave up 7 bases and J gave up 3 bases; unmatched junction bases: 6. CDR1 is MNHEY and CDR2 is SVGAGI in the germline V gene. This CDR3 contains 14 residues. CDR3 region: CASTDRGGDYGYTF. As DNA, the CDR3 is TGTGCCAGCACCGACAGGGGGGGTGACTATGGCTACACCTTC.

The gene calls are TRBV14 and TRBJ1-1; D ambiguous. Looked up from germline, CDR1 is SGHDN and CDR2 is FVKESK. The CDR3 totals 13 residues. Between the trimmed V and J ends, which lost 6 bases and 6 bases, there was a span of 14 bases. The CDR3 here is CASSGDLRAEAFF. The CDR3 DNA reads TGTGCCAGCAGTGGCGACTTAAGAGCTGAAGCTTTCTTT.

This clone was seen more than once but under ten times. The chain combines TRBV7-2 with TRBJ2-5; 13 positions match TRBD2. Germline lookup yields CDR1 SGHTA and CDR2 FQGNSA. Trimming cost V 6 bases and J 5 bases; bases outside gene matches: 6. The CDR3 is 15 residues long. CDR3 protein: CASSRTSGRRETQYF. DNA for the CDR3: TGTGCCAGCAGTCGGACTAGCGGGAGACGGGAGACCCAGTACTTC.

This chain links TRBV5-4 with TRBJ2-5, with a weak D call TRBD1 (6 bases). This CDR3 comprises 14 residues. The germline V gene encodes CDR1 SGHNT and CDR2 YYREEE (reference sequence). Trimming took 2 bases from V and 2 from J, leaving 10 bases between them. The CDR3 nucleotides read TGTGCCAGCAGCTTCCGGGACAAGCAAGAGACCCAGTACTTC. Its protein is CASSFRDKQETQYF.

The sample holds a few counts of this clone. The rearrangement uses TRBV30 and TRBJ1-2; 8 nucleotides agree with TRBD1. Germline values: CDR1 GTSNPN, CDR2 SVGIG (reference sequence). The ends lost 4 bases at V and 3 bases at J; junction bases unmatched: 4. CDR3 size: 13 residues. The chain's CDR3 is CAWTPDRDYGYTF. CDR3 DNA sequence: TGTGCCTGGACCCCGGACAGGGACTATGGCTACACCTTC.

This rearrangement joins TRBV30 to TRBJ2-7; D is possibly TRBD1 (6 bases). The ends were cut back, 7 bases at V and 5 bases at J, with 12 bases in the middle. CDR3 size: 11 residues. Germline loops: CDR1 GTSNPN, CDR2 SVGIG (reference sequence). In nucleotides, the CDR3 is TGTGCCTTCCGGGACACCAACGAGCAGTACTTC. It specifies CAFRDTNEQYF.

The chain is built from TRBV9 and TRBJ2-2; a possible D gene is TRBD1 (6 bases). Germline V gene data show CDR1 as SGDLS and CDR2 as YYNGEE. The germline V and J ends were trimmed by 3 bases and 4 bases, with 10 bases remaining between them. This CDR3 is built from 14 residues. The CDR3 DNA sequence: TGTGCCAGCAGCGCTATACAGGGCACCGGGGAGCTGTTTTTT. Translated: CASSAIQGTGELFF.

V usage is TRBV7-2 and J usage is TRBJ2-1; no clear D gene. V was pared by 3 bases and J by 4 bases, with 7 bases between. CDR1 is SGHTA, CDR2 FQGNSA, per germline. The length of the CDR3 is 13 residues. The CDR3 coding sequence is TGTGCCAGCAGCTTTGACGGGTACAATGAGCAGTTCTTC. Its translation: CASSFDGYNEQFF.

V is TRBV25-1 and J is TRBJ2-5, with 8 bases aligning to TRBD1. Per germline, CDR1 MGHDK and CDR2 SYGVNS. Losses at the gene ends were 5 bases for V and 5 bases for J; bases not matched to a gene: 4. There are 13 residues in the CDR3. CDR3 in amino acids: CASSRQGWETQYF. The CDR3 nucleotides are TGTGCCAGCAGTCGACAGGGGTGGGAGACCCAGTACTTC.

V gene TRBV4-1 combines with J gene TRBJ1-2; 12 bases are shared with TRBD1. Germline lookup yields CDR1 MGHRA and CDR2 YSYEKL. Trimming removed 1 base from V and 5 bases from J; junction bases left unmatched: 2. This CDR3 comprises 15 residues. As DNA, the CDR3 is TGCGCCAGCAGCCAAGGGGACAGGGGGCGTTATGGCTACACCTTC. This codes for CASSQGDRGRYGYTF.

The chain uses TRBV25-1 and TRBJ1-5; D perhaps matches TRBD1 (5 bases). Germline CDR1 and CDR2: MGHDK and SYGVNS. The V gene lost 11 bases and the J gene lost 3 bases, with 17 bases spanning the gap. The CDR3 spans 14 residues. The CDR3, as DNA: TGTGCCTCTTCTCGGCGACAGCCCAATCAGCCCCAGCATTTT. It encodes CASSRRQPNQPQHF.

This clone was detected a few times. This chain connects TRBV6-6 to TRBJ1-4; no clear D gene. Trimming stripped 6 bases from V and 3 bases from J, with 14 bases between. CDR3 length: 15 residues. Germline V gives CDR1 MNHNY, CDR2 SVGAGI (reference sequence). The CDR3 nucleotides read TGTGCCAGCAGACCGCCAGGCACGTCTAATGAAAAACTGTTTTTT. Translating gives CASRPPGTSNEKLFF.

The rearrangement links TRBV9 to TRBJ2-7, with a weak D call TRBD2 (6 bases). This CDR3 is 13 amino acids long. Germline CDR1 reads SGDLS; CDR2 reads YYNGEE. V lost 0 bases and J lost 7, with 11 bases in between. CDR3 loop: CASSVESGREQYF. The CDR3 DNA reads TGTGCCAGCAGCGTAGAGAGCGGGCGAGAGCAGTACTTC.

The gene calls are TRBV25-1 and TRBJ1-2; D remains ambiguous. With 8 bases removed from V and 1 base from J, the gap between germline ends came to 8 bases. CDR1 MGHDK and CDR2 SYGVNS come from the germline V gene. The CDR3 totals 12 residues. The CDR3 bases are TGTGCCAGCCTTGCAGATAACTATGGCTACACCTTC. Encoded protein: CASLADNYGYTF.

The genes are TRBV2 and TRBJ2-5; TRBD2 is a possible D gene (5 bases). The V gene's germline CDR1 is SNHLY and CDR2 FYNNEI. The CDR3 is 14 amino acids. V was pared by 0 bases and J by 5 bases, with 10 bases between. CDR3 sequence reads: CASSEAPGKETQYF. The CDR3 bases are TGTGCCAGCAGTGAAGCGCCGGGGAAGGAGACCCAGTACTTC.

This clone was found a few times. The V and J genes are TRBV5-1 and TRBJ2-5; 7 nucleotides line up with TRBD1. Germline loops: CDR1 SGHRS, CDR2 YFSETQ. The V gene end was trimmed by 3 bases and the J gene end by 2 bases; junction bases not matched to a gene: 4. There are 14 residues in the CDR3. The CDR3 bases are TGCGCCAGCAGCTGGGGGACAGCACAAGAGACCCAGTACTTC. Its protein product is CASSWGTAQETQYF.

The rearrangement uses TRBV30 and TRBJ1-2, with a tentative D call TRBD1 (5 bases). The V end lost 0 bases, the J end lost 5 bases, and 7 bases lay between the germline ends. The CDR3 is 12 residues long. The germline gives CDR1 GTSNPN, CDR2 SVGIG (reference sequence). For the CDR3, the DNA is TGTGCCTGGAGTGTGGGGACTTATGGCTACACCTTC. Encoded protein: CAWSVGTYGYTF.

The chain has TRBV2 and TRBJ1-5, with no clear D. Germline V gives CDR1 SNHLY, CDR2 FYNNEI. There are 14 residues in the CDR3. Trimming took 5 bases from V and 4 from J, leaving 12 bases between them. The CDR3 region is CASSLEGSNQPQHF. Written as DNA, the CDR3 is TGTGCCAGCAGTCTAGAGGGCAGTAATCAGCCCCAGCATTTT.

This clone was recorded a few times. The CDR3 sequence: CASSAVLAGNEQFF. Written as DNA, the CDR3 is TGTGCCAGCAGCGCGGTCCTAGCGGGTAATGAGCAGTTCTTC. This sequence joins TRBV9 and TRBJ2-1; 8 nucleotides agree with TRBD2. Germline CDR1 SGDLS, CDR2 YYNGEE. The CDR3 contains 14 residues. The V gene end was trimmed by 3 bases and the J gene end by 7 bases; junction bases not matched to a gene: 6.

This clone turned up a few times. The gene calls are TRBV18 and TRBJ1-1; no reliable D call. Trimming removed 0 bases from V and 2 bases from J, with 10 bases in between. The CDR3 is 15 residues long. Germline V gene lookup returns CDR1 KGHSH and CDR2 LQKENI. CDR3 protein: CASSPPAGYNTEAFF. CDR3 coding DNA: TGTGCCAGCTCACCACCGGCGGGGTACAACACTGAAGCTTTCTTT.

The chain couples TRBV4-1 to TRBJ2-7; D possibly corresponds to TRBD2 (6 bases). Deletions cut 4 bases from V and 3 bases from J, with 13 bases between. Germline CDR1 reads MGHRA; CDR2 reads YSYEKL. There are 14 residues in the CDR3. The CDR3 protein is CASSLSGSLYEQYF. DNA of the CDR3: TGCGCCAGCAGCCTTAGCGGAAGCCTCTACGAGCAGTACTTC.

The CDR3: CAWGAGGGDTQYF. Here the CDR3 DNA reads TGTGCCTGGGGCGCCGGCGGGGGAGATACGCAGTATTTT. The rearrangement uses TRBV30 and TRBJ2-3, with 7 positions matching TRBD2. The V and J ends lost 5 bases and 5 bases, in that order; junction bases with no gene match: 7. Germline V gives CDR1 GTSNPN, CDR2 SVGIG (reference sequence). The CDR3 sequence is 13 residues long.

V and J are TRBV28 and TRBJ2-7, with 8 bases fitting TRBD2. CDR1 MDHEN and CDR2 SYDVKM come from the germline V gene. J lost 1 base, V lost 6 bases, and 8 bases had no gene match. The CDR3 has 15 residues. The CDR3 reads CASRHPTSDSYEQYF. The CDR3 nucleotides are TGTGCCAGCAGACACCCGACTAGCGATTCCTACGAGCAGTACTTC.

V is TRBV7-9 and J is TRBJ2-1, with 8 bases identical to TRBD1. Losses at the gene ends were 4 bases for V and 9 bases for J; bases not matched to a gene: 8. CDR1 and CDR2 (germline): SEHNR, FQNEAQ (reference sequence). This CDR3 is 14 amino acids long. The CDR3 DNA is TGTGCCAGCAGCTGGGCAGGGGGCTTTGGTGAGCAGTTCTTC. Its protein product is CASSWAGGFGEQFF.

Only a few counts were recorded for this clone. The chain uses TRBV6-5 and TRBJ2-1; 11 positions agree with TRBD2. V shed 6 bases and J 13 bases; nucleotides not matched to a gene: 14. CDR3 size: 15 residues. Germline V gene data show CDR1 as MNHEY and CDR2 as SVGAGI. The CDR3: CASSRPGTSGQRQFF. The DNA for the CDR3 is TGTGCCAGCAGCCGACCCGGGACTAGCGGTCAACGACAGTTCTTC.